What follows are 28 T cell receptor beta chains derived from one specimen sequenced in a study of cytomegalovirus exposure and HLA in healthy donors. It was with 60 Vbeta and 13 Jbeta primers that the PCR ran. TCRdb's copy holds only in-frame clones and misses some; the assay was immunoSEQ multiplex PCR. The table has about 140,000 clones, 78% seen once. Sequencing was done on a sample of PBMCs. All receptors derive from a woman in her late teens or twenties in good health and CMV-seropositive.

This chain uses TRBV18 with TRBJ1-1; D call uncertain. With 6 bases removed from V and 5 bases from J, the gap between germline ends came to 13 bases. CDR1 and CDR2 (germline): KGHSH, LQKENI. This CDR3 is built from 13 residues. As DNA, the CDR3 is TGTGCCAGCTCGTCGTTACGGGAAACTGAAGCTTTCTTT. It codes for CASSSLRETEAFF.

This clone was seen just once. The CDR3 loop is CASSAGTVNSPLHF. The CDR3, as DNA: TGTGCCAGCAGCGCCGGGACAGTTAATTCACCCCTCCACTTT. The chain links TRBV7-9 to TRBJ1-6, with TRBD1 identical over 7 bases. This CDR3 region has 14 residues. Germline trimming cut 5 bases from V and 6 bases from J; bases unmatched to any gene: 4. The germline CDR1 and CDR2 sequences are SEHNR and FQNEAQ (reference sequence). Drawing the rest from reference TRBV7-9 and TRBJ1-6, the complete variable domain is DTGVSQNPRHKITKRGQNVTFRCDPISEHNRLYWYRQTLGQGPEFLTYFQNEAQLEKSRLLSDRFSAERPKGSFSTLEIQRTEQGDSAMYLCASSAGTVNSPLHFGNGTRLTVT.

The V and J genes are TRBV28 and TRBJ1-1, with unresolved D. V was cut by 6 bases and J by 3 bases, with 8 bases left in between. Per germline, CDR1 MDHEN and CDR2 SYDVKM. The CDR3 runs to 12 residues. This CDR3 is CASSWPYTEAFF. CDR3 coding DNA: TGTGCCAGCAGCTGGCCCTACACTGAAGCTTTCTTT.

This clone was recorded a few times. The chain combines TRBV18 with TRBJ2-1; 15 nucleotides match TRBD2. V lost 6 bases and J lost 0; bases outside the gene matches: 6. The V gene's germline CDR1 is KGHSH and CDR2 LQKENI. This CDR3 spans 18 amino acids. CDR3 sequence: CASSGTSGGTSSYNEQFF. DNA of the CDR3: TGTGCCAGCTCGGGGACTAGCGGGGGGACTAGCTCCTACAATGAGCAGTTCTTC.

The gene calls are TRBV6-1 and TRBJ1-1; no clear D. Trimming left V 3 bases short and J 6 bases short, with 14 bases between. CDR3 length: 14 residues. Germline-derived CDR1 and CDR2 are MNHNS and SASEGT. CDR3 region: CASSDRARVPEAFF. In nucleotides, the CDR3 is TGTGCCAGCAGTGACCGAGCTCGGGTCCCTGAAGCTTTCTTT.

The rearrangement joins TRBV27 to TRBJ1-1; D is ambiguous. V was pared by 6 bases and J by 5 bases, with 13 bases between. This CDR3 is 13 amino acids long. CDR1 is MNHEY and CDR2 is SMNVEV in the germline V gene (reference sequence). The CDR3 region has the DNA TGTGCCAGCAGCCGTGCGGGCGGGACTGAAGCTTTCTTT. Residues: CASSRAGGTEAFF.

The V call is TRBV5-1, the J call TRBJ2-7, with D possibly being TRBD2 (5 bases). Germline V gene sequence: CDR1 SGHRS, CDR2 YFSETQ. Trimming pared 2 bases from V and 5 bases from J, leaving 14 bases between. This CDR3 has 14 amino acids. The CDR3 DNA reads as TGCGCCAGCAGCTTCGAACTGACGAGGGACGAGCAGTACTTC. Residues: CASSFELTRDEQYF.

The chain links TRBV23-1 to TRBJ1-4; D perhaps matches TRBD1 (6 bases). TRBV23-1 is an ORF, with its function uncertain. The CDR3 is 13 residues long. With 6 bases removed from V and 4 bases from J, the gap between germline ends came to 9 bases. This chain's CDR3 is CASRGAGNEKLFF. The CDR3 DNA sequence: TGCGCCAGCAGGGGGGCAGGTAATGAAAAACTGTTTTTT.

This chain uses TRBV27 with TRBJ1-1, with D possibly being TRBD1 (6 bases). The CDR3 spans 14 residues. Germline CDR1 MNHEY, CDR2 SMNVEV (reference sequence). Trimming removed 5 bases at V and 0 bases at J, with 10 bases between. CDR3 amino acids: CASSADRLNTEAFF. CDR3 sequence (DNA): TGTGCCAGCAGTGCCGACAGGCTGAACACTGAAGCTTTCTTT.

This chain joins TRBV27 and TRBJ1-1; 7 bases line up with TRBD1. Germline CDR1 MNHEY, CDR2 SMNVEV (reference sequence). Unmatched junction bases numbered 6, after V lost 5 bases and J lost 3 bases. The CDR3 sequence is 14 residues long. In DNA form, the CDR3 reads TGTGCCAGCAGTAGGACAGGTTGGTACACTGAAGCTTTCTTT. Protein product: CASSRTGWYTEAFF.

The CDR3, as DNA: TGTGCTAGTGCCCTGGGACAGGGGGGCTACGAGCAGTACTTC. This sequence encodes CASALGQGGYEQYF. The gene calls are TRBV12-5 and TRBJ2-7; TRBD1 aligns across 11 bases. J lost 3 bases, V lost 7 bases, and 5 bases had no gene match. Germline assignment: CDR1 LGHNT and CDR2 FRNRAP. The CDR3 totals 14 residues.

This sequence joins TRBV2 and TRBJ2-7; 12 bases are a match to TRBD1. CDR1 SNHLY and CDR2 FYNNEI come from the germline V gene. The CDR3 covers 14 residues. V dropped 6 bases and J dropped 4; count of bases not matched to a gene: 4. CDR3: CASRWDRGQYEQYF. CDR3 bases: TGTGCCAGCAGGTGGGACAGGGGGCAATACGAGCAGTACTTC.

In the case of this clone: Relative to the germline gene, one junction end is altered; a read error may explain this. V usage is TRBV6-1 and J usage is TRBJ2-7; 8 nucleotides align to TRBD2. The germline CDR1 and CDR2 sequences are MNHNS and SASEGT. This CDR3 spans 12 amino acids. CDR3 loop: CASSEAPGGADF. The CDR3 DNA reads TGTGCCAGCAGTGAAGCCCCGGGAGGGGCGGACTTC.

This clone was seen more than once but under ten times. V usage is TRBV6-1 and J usage is TRBJ1-2, with D unclear. V dropped 0 bases and J dropped 8 bases, with 19 bases sitting between them. Germline V gives CDR1 MNHNS, CDR2 SASEGT. CDR3 length: 16 amino acids. The CDR3 DNA sequence: TGTGCCAGCAGTGAAGCGCGTTGGAGGGCAACTGAAGGCTACACCTTC. As protein: CASSEARWRATEGYTF.

The chain carries TRBV7-8 and TRBJ1-4; 7 bases match TRBD1. This CDR3 region has 15 residues. Germline V CDR1 and CDR2: SGHVS, FQNEAQ. V shed 8 bases, J shed 0 bases, and the junction held 6 bases outside the gene matches. CDR3 amino acids: CASYRGRATNEKLFF. The CDR3 DNA reads TGTGCCAGCTACAGGGGTCGGGCAACTAATGAAAAACTGTTTTTT.

The J gene is TRBJ1-2, the V gene TRBV28; the D gene is possibly TRBD1 (5 bases). V lost 4 bases, J lost 2 bases, and 8 bases lay in between. The CDR3 is made up of 13 amino acids. CDR1 and CDR2 (germline): MDHEN, SYDVKM. Written as DNA, the CDR3 is TGTGCCAGCAGTTGGGGGGGAAACTATGGCTACACCTTC. This encodes CASSWGGNYGYTF.

The genes are TRBV6-1 and TRBJ2-5; 7 bases fit TRBD1. Trimming at V came to 1 base and at J to 6 bases, leaving 8 bases not matched to a gene. CDR3 length equals 15 residues. CDR1 is MNHNS and CDR2 is SASEGT in the germline V gene. The CDR3 DNA reads as TGTGCCAGCAGTGAAGGAGTGACAGGGAGAAAGACCCAGTACTTC. The encoded protein is CASSEGVTGRKTQYF.

The chain employs TRBV25-1 and TRBJ1-2, with D possibly matching TRBD1 (5 bases). Germline-derived CDR1 and CDR2 are MGHDK and SYGVNS. This CDR3 spans 15 amino acids. V gave up 2 bases and J gave up 7 bases, with 17 bases separating them. CDR3 in amino acids: CASSETRGFSGGYTF. CDR3 DNA: TGTGCCAGCAGTGAAACCCGGGGGTTCTCGGGTGGCTACACCTTC.

This clone has more than one count but fewer than ten. The V call is TRBV4-2, the J call TRBJ1-2; D perhaps matches TRBD1 (5 bases). This CDR3 is built from 14 residues. The V gene's germline CDR1 is LGHNA and CDR2 YNFKEQ. V was cut by 0 bases and J by 6 bases, with 11 bases left in between. This CDR3 is CASSQDPGRNGYTF. The CDR3 nucleotides read TGTGCCAGCAGCCAAGATCCAGGGAGGAATGGCTACACCTTC.

This chain joins TRBV5-1 and TRBJ1-2; 9 nucleotides line up with TRBD1. From germline, CDR1 is SGHRS and CDR2 YFSETQ. The trim removed 4 bases at V and 6 bases at J, leaving 13 bases unmatched. This CDR3 contains 16 residues. This CDR3 is CASSPALGDRVNGYTF. The CDR3 DNA reads as TGCGCCAGCAGCCCCGCCCTCGGGGACAGGGTGAATGGCTACACCTTC.

This clone is a singleton in its sample. The V gene is TRBV7-2, the J gene TRBJ2-2, with a tentative D call TRBD2 (7 bases). The CDR3 runs 14 residues. V lost 6 bases and J 11 bases, leaving 19 bases between the germline ends. In germline, CDR1 is SGHTA, CDR2 FQGNSA. The CDR3: CASRPWRGGPELFF. The CDR3 DNA reads TGTGCCAGCAGGCCGTGGAGGGGGGGCCCAGAGCTGTTTTTT.

This chain joins TRBV7-7 and TRBJ2-2; 7 bases align to TRBD1. The germline CDR1 and CDR2 sequences are SSHAT and FNYEAQ (reference sequence). The CDR3 extends over 14 amino acids. Losses at the gene ends were 5 bases for V and 7 bases for J; bases not matched to a gene: 7. DNA for the CDR3: TGTGCCAGCAGCCGTAGGACAGGCTTCGGGGAGCTGTTTTTT. Translated: CASSRRTGFGELFF.

Regarding this clone: The junction shows a germline mismatch at one end, possibly a read error. This chain joins TRBV19 and TRBJ2-2; 8 bases match TRBD2. Looked up from germline, CDR1 is LNHDA and CDR2 is SQIVND (reference sequence). The CDR3 spans 16 residues. CDR3 sequence: CASSMGLDGNAGELFF. Here the CDR3 DNA reads TGTGCCAGTAGTATGGGACTAGACGGGAACGCCGGGGAGCTGTTTTTT.

This clone was counted a few times. For the CDR3, the DNA is TGTGCCAGCAGTGAATATCAGGGGTTGTCTGGGGCCAACGTCCTGACTTTC. The encoded protein is CASSEYQGLSGANVLTF. V is TRBV25-1 and J is TRBJ2-6, with a possible D match to TRBD1 (6 bases). Germline V gene data show CDR1 as MGHDK and CDR2 as SYGVNS. The CDR3 contains 17 residues. The ends were cut back, 0 bases at V and 1 base at J, with 10 bases in the middle.

This rearrangement joins TRBV6-6 to TRBJ2-5; TRBD1 matches at 9 bases. Germline trimming cut 2 bases from V and 3 bases from J; bases unmatched to any gene: 4. Germline V lookup: CDR1 MNHNY, CDR2 SVGAGI (reference sequence). CDR3 length: 15 amino acids. CDR3 loop: CASSYLGTGKETQYF. The DNA of the CDR3 is TGTGCCAGCAGTTACCTCGGGACAGGGAAAGAGACCCAGTACTTC.

On this clone itself: Germline is not matched at one junction end, which may reflect a read error. The chain is built from TRBV9 and TRBJ2-2; D is perhaps TRBD2 (5 bases). CDR3 size: 15 residues. The germline CDR1 and CDR2 sequences are SGDLS and YYNGEE. The CDR3 protein is CASSVVPENTGEPFF. The CDR3 DNA is TGTGCCAGCAGCGTAGTTCCAGAGAACACCGGGGAGCCGTTTTTT.

The genes are TRBV28 and TRBJ1-5; 7 positions agree with TRBD1. This CDR3 region has 15 residues. CDR1 is MDHEN, CDR2 SYDVKM, per germline. The V gene end was trimmed by 5 bases and the J gene end by 1 base; junction bases not matched to a gene: 5. In nucleotides, the CDR3 is TGTGCCAGCAGTCCGAGACAGGGAAGCAATCAGCCCCAGCATTTT. It translates to CASSPRQGSNQPQHF.

This clone occurred many times. The rearrangement uses TRBV6-4 and TRBJ2-1, with TRBD2 identical over 8 bases. CDR3 size: 14 residues. Germline V CDR1 and CDR2: MRHNA, SNTAGT. V lost 3 bases and J lost 8; bases outside the gene matches: 6. CDR3 bases: TGTGCCAGCAGTGAGTCCGGGACTAGTTATGAGCAGTTCTTC. It codes for CASSESGTSYEQFF.